This T cell receptor beta chain was obtained from a study of shared clonotypes between healthy human individuals. Study at large: Every donor yielded three CD4 naive, three CD4 memory, two CD8 naive and one CD8 memory plate. Study conclusions and caveats: The study drew on few donors, limiting represented genetic and exposure-history diversity.

Adults of Caucasian background living in Nashville, Tennessee made up all donors. Comment on this clone: Its antigen is unidentified.

The CDR3 contains 15 residues. Trimming removed 2 bases from V and 4 bases from J, with 14 bases in between. Germline V lookup: CDR1 MNHEY, CDR2 SMNVEV (reference sequence). Assay: immunoSEQ multiplex PCR; the TCRdb copy retains only in-frame clones and omits some. The sample contains over 2 million clones, 85% to 95% of which appear only once. Sequences were obtained from naive CD4+ T cells from PBMCs. Sample subset: CD45RA+ positively selected. This chain uses TRBV27 with TRBJ1-2; a possible D gene is TRBD1 (6 bases). The sequence was collected from a man between 18 and 35 years old in good health. Some clones in this sample may be carry-over from other donors' samples. CDR3 protein: CASSLMVTGPYGYTF. DNA for the CDR3: TGTGCCAGCAGTTTAATGGTCACAGGGCCCTATGGCTACACCTTC.